Given below is one TCR beta chain in context. Its antigen remains unknown. Data came from immunoSEQ multiplex PCR; TCRdb stores just in-frame clones and leaves some out. The sample has approximately 65,000 clones, about 92% seen once. The sample originates from a study of OX40 agonist ivuxolimab in advanced cancers. Study summary: Anti-PD-1, anti-PD-L1 or anti-CTLA-4 therapy given earlier was allowed, and over 35% had some. Whole-study results and caveats: Blood T cells, both CD4+ and CD8+, expanded clonally by week 6 at 0.1 to 3.0 mg/kg.

The CDR3 is 12 amino acids. Germline V CDR1 and CDR2: SGHRS, YFSETQ. V was trimmed by 4 bases and J by 6 bases, leaving 10 bases between them. Here the sequenced sample was CD4+ or CD8+ T cells sorted from blood, taken in a trial of the OX40 agonist ivuxolimab. V usage is TRBV5-1 and J usage is TRBJ1-2; possible D gene TRBD1, 5 bases. The clonotype originates from an adult with an advanced solid tumor such as melanoma, head and neck, liver or kidney cancer. CDR3 residues: CASSPEGDGYTF. For the CDR3, the DNA is TGCGCCAGCAGCCCTGAAGGGGATGGCTACACCTTC.